This entry describes one T cell receptor (beta chain). CD8 cells classed as naive were CD45RO-negative and positively selected for CCR7, excluding terminally differentiated effector memory CD45RA+ cells. Donors were healthy HIV-negative adults without recent acute infections or vaccinations. Template for every sorted-subset replicate PCR totaled approximately 0.2 ug DNA, approximately 30,000 T cell genomes. Measured with immunoSEQ multiplex PCR; TCRdb has only the in-frame clones, and not every one. The table records about 2 million clones, about 95% of them present only once. Germline loops: CDR1 LNHDA, CDR2 SQIVND (reference sequence). Between the trimmed V and J ends, which lost 1 base and 4 bases, there was a span of 13 bases. The CDR3 extends over 15 amino acids. The record originates from a study of shared clonotypes between healthy human individuals.

The sample taken for sequencing was naive CD8+ T cells sorted from blood. This sequence joins TRBV19 and TRBJ1-1; maybe TRBD1 (6 bases). This TCR was recovered from a man aged 18-30 years in good health. The CDR3 loop is CASSIVDWGATEAFF. CDR3 bases: TGTGCCAGTAGTATAGTGGACTGGGGGGCCACTGAAGCTTTCTTT. Variable domain in full (rest from reference TRBV19 and TRBJ1-1): DGGITQSPKYLFRKEGQNVTLSCEQNLNHDAMYWYRQDPGQGLRLIYYSQIVNDFQKGDIAEGYSVSREKKESFPLTVTSAQKNPTAFYLCASSIVDWGATEAFFGQGTRLTVV.